The rows below give T cell receptor beta chains drawn from one sample of a study of healthy donors' naive CD4 and CD8 T cells. Via MiXCR, TCRdb re-called the reads, giving one row per CDR3 protein. This table holds roughly 200,000 distinct CDR3 sequences, 74% found once. Sequencing was done on a sample of naive CD4+ and CD8+ T cells sorted from blood, pooled from several donors. All receptors come from a pool of human donors in good health; the sample pools cells from several healthy donors. Each CDR3 is given with its conserved first and last residue. Fields, in order: J gene, D gene, V gene, clone size, CDR3 protein, CDR3 DNA. The D gene is left open where the match is weak. Where a row states a size, it is once, few, many or the class of an expanded clone; other rows omit it.

TRBJ1-1	-	TRBV6-5	once	CASSYSMARPNTEAFF	TGTGCCAGCAGTTACTCGATGGCTCGGCCGAACACTGAAGCTTTCTTT
TRBJ2-1	TRBD2	TRBV5-1	-	CASRTSGLDEQFF	TGCGCCAGCAGGACTAGCGGCCTCGATGAGCAGTTCTTC
TRBJ2-7	TRBD1	TRBV29-1	-	CSVEDSGTGSPYEQYF	TGCAGCGTTGAAGACTCCGGGACAGGGAGTCCCTACGAGCAGTACTTC
TRBJ2-2	TRBD1	TRBV30	-	CAWREDRATPRTGELFF	TGTGCCTGGAGAGAAGACAGGGCAACTCCGCGAACCGGGGAGCTGTTTTTT
TRBJ2-7	TRBD1	TRBV19	-	CASSSAWGQGAYEQYF	TGTGCCAGTAGTTCTGCTTGGGGACAGGGGGCCTACGAGCAGTACTTC
TRBJ1-2	-	TRBV6-5	-	CASSYSSGAVSYGYTF	TGTGCCAGCAGTTACTCTTCCGGGGCAGTTTCCTATGGCTACACCTTC
TRBJ2-7	-	TRBV30	-	CAWSGRYSYEQYF	TGTGCCTGGAGTGGGCGGTACTCCTACGAGCAGTACTTC
TRBJ2-7	TRBD2	TRBV20-1	-	CSARDLRGAPSEQYF	TGCAGTGCTAGAGATCTGCGGGGGGCACCGAGCGAGCAGTACTTC
TRBJ2-1	-	TRBV19	-	CASSIAGGRYNEQFF	TGTGCCAGTAGTATAGCCGGTGGGAGGTACAATGAGCAGTTCTTC
TRBJ2-1	TRBD2	TRBV20-1	-	CSASIPGLATGYEQFF	TGCAGTGCTAGCATACCGGGACTAGCGACAGGTTATGAGCAGTTCTTC
TRBJ2-3	-	TRBV11-3	-	CASSSWADTQYF	TGTGCCAGCAGCTCTTGGGCGGATACGCAGTATTTT
TRBJ1-2	-	TRBV29-1	-	CSVEKGNLGYGYTF	TGCAGCGTTGAAAAGGGGAACCTGGGCTATGGCTACACCTTC
TRBJ1-5	-	TRBV29-1	few	CSRRGDDPPQHF	TGCAGCCGACGGGGAGATGATCCGCCCCAGCATTTT
TRBJ2-1	-	TRBV29-1	few	CSVERGRTDSFYNEQFF	TGCAGCGTTGAAAGGGGTCGAACGGATTCCTTCTACAATGAGCAGTTCTTC
TRBJ2-5	TRBD1	TRBV29-1	-	CSAGQDRSDSSETQYF	TGCAGCGCCGGACAGGACCGCTCTGATTCATCGGAGACCCAGTACTTC
TRBJ2-7	-	TRBV6-5	-	CASSPEGSEQYF	TGTGCCAGCAGCCCGGAGGGGTCCGAGCAGTACTTC
TRBJ2-7	TRBD1	TRBV6-5	-	CASSYKGTGGNYEQYF	TGTGCCAGCAGTTACAAGGGGACAGGCGGTAACTACGAGCAGTACTTC
TRBJ1-2	TRBD1	TRBV29-1	few	CSVEALQGYYGYTF	TGCAGCGTTGAAGCGTTACAGGGGTACTATGGCTACACCTTC
TRBJ1-2	-	TRBV29-1	-	CSVEELDSYGYTF	TGCAGCGTTGAAGAACTGGACAGCTATGGCTACACCTTC
TRBJ2-7	TRBD2	TRBV27	once	CASSKILAGGYDEQYF	TGTGCCAGCAGTAAAATCCTCGCGGGAGGGTACGACGAGCAGTACTTC
TRBJ2-3	-	TRBV18	-	CASSPPGSRDTQYF	TGTGCCAGCTCACCACCCGGGTCTCGGGATACGCAGTATTTT
TRBJ2-7	TRBD1	TRBV29-1	few	CSVDGGQGYEQYF	TGCAGCGTTGACGGGGGACAGGGATACGAGCAGTACTTC
TRBJ2-7	-	TRBV27	-	CASSSPGSEQYF	TGTGCCAGCAGTTCGCCAGGGAGCGAGCAGTACTTC
TRBJ2-7	-	TRBV29-1	once	CSVLRGDAYEQYF	TGCAGCGTCTTGCGAGGGGACGCCTACGAGCAGTACTTC
TRBJ2-5	-	TRBV29-1	-	CSVDPPDANQETQYF	TGCAGCGTTGACCCGCCCGACGCCAACCAAGAGACCCAGTACTTC
TRBJ1-2	TRBD1	TRBV19	-	CASSIATRGRDYGYTF	TGTGCCAGTAGTATAGCGACGAGGGGGCGCGACTATGGCTACACCTTC
TRBJ1-1	-	TRBV6-2/TRBV6-3	-	CASSPRVGGMNTEAFF	TGTGCCAGCAGTCCTCGCGTTGGAGGCATGAACACTGAAGCTTTCTTT
TRBJ2-7	-	TRBV12-3/TRBV12-4	-	CASGISYEQYF	TGTGCCAGCGGCATCTCCTACGAGCAGTACTTC
TRBJ2-7	-	TRBV29-1	-	CSVRRGSSYEQYF	TGCAGCGTAAGGAGGGGGAGCTCCTACGAGCAGTACTTC
TRBJ2-1	TRBD2	TRBV11-2	-	CASILLAGNNEQFF	TGTGCCAGCATCTTACTAGCGGGAAACAATGAGCAGTTCTTC
TRBJ1-5	TRBD1	TRBV6-5	-	CASSYPGQGVYSNQPQHF	TGTGCCAGCAGCTATCCGGGACAGGGAGTCTATAGCAATCAGCCCCAGCATTTT
TRBJ2-5	-	TRBV20-1	once	CSARDGVVQTQYF	TGCAGTGCTAGGGACGGGGTCGTACAGACCCAGTACTTC
TRBJ2-1	-	TRBV2	-	CASSDDGHSYNEQFF	TGTGCCAGCAGTGATGACGGGCACTCCTACAATGAGCAGTTCTTC
TRBJ2-3	-	TRBV12-3/TRBV12-4	few	CASSWAKNGRQTQYF	TGTGCCAGCAGCTGGGCCAAAAACGGGAGACAGACGCAGTATTTT
TRBJ1-1	-	TRBV29-1	once	CSVDSPTEAFF	TGCAGCGTGGACAGCCCCACTGAAGCTTTCTTT
TRBJ2-7	-	TRBV5-6	-	CASSLVETLTYGQYF	TGTGCCAGCAGCTTGGTGGAGACTTTGACCTACGGGCAGTACTTC
TRBJ1-1	TRBD1	TRBV6-5	once	CASSYHTGGNTEAFF	TGTGCCAGCAGTTACCATACAGGGGGGAACACTGAAGCTTTCTTT
TRBJ2-7	TRBD2	TRBV29-1	-	CSVYAGGPHEQYF	TGCAGCGTTTACGCGGGAGGGCCCCACGAGCAGTACTTC
TRBJ1-1	-	TRBV27	-	CASSLSNQQGKAFF	TGTGCCAGCAGTTTATCGAATCAGCAGGGTAAGGCTTTCTTT
TRBJ2-1	-	TRBV6-2/TRBV6-3	-	CASTRSRISYNEQFF	TGTGCCAGCACCCGCTCCAGGATCTCCTACAATGAGCAGTTCTTC
TRBJ2-1	-	TRBV14	-	CASSHRTAYNEQFF	TGTGCCAGCAGCCACCGGACAGCCTATAATGAGCAGTTCTTC
TRBJ1-2	-	TRBV19	-	CASTPGYGYTF	TGTGCCAGTACCCCGGGCTATGGCTACACCTTC
TRBJ1-5	-	TRBV6-5	few	CASSPSPNQLQHF	TGTGCCAGCAGTCCCAGCCCTAATCAGCTCCAGCATTTT
TRBJ1-2	-	TRBV29-1	-	CSVEDLDRHYGYTF	TGCAGCGTTGAAGATCTCGACAGACACTATGGCTACACCTTC
TRBJ2-3	TRBD1	TRBV11-2	few	CASSADRGRSDTQYF	TGTGCCAGCAGCGCGGACAGGGGGCGTTCAGATACGCAGTATTTT
TRBJ2-5	TRBD1	TRBV5-1	-	CASSYTGTGEETQYF	TGCGCCAGCAGCTACACCGGGACAGGGGAAGAGACCCAGTACTTC
TRBJ2-1	TRBD1	TRBV6-5	once	CASSYGVDRGMDNEQFF	TGTGCCAGCAGTTACGGTGTAGACAGGGGTATGGACAATGAGCAGTTCTTC
TRBJ1-6	-	TRBV6-6	-	CASSKDRPQHLHF	TGTGCCAGCAGTAAGGACAGACCTCAACACCTCCACTTT